This T cell receptor beta chain was identified in a study of blood T cell repertoires in COVID-19. About the research overall: Material from acute and convalescent COVID-19 was sourced from the United States, Italy and Spain.

Researchers sorted participants into cohorts using their self-reported clinical history. The study counted Cohort 3 donors as recovered given two negative PCRs, clearance, or symptom resolution. Profiled with immunoSEQ multiplex PCR; TCRdb holds only in-frame clones, not every one. The profile shows roughly 270,000 clones, about 85% of them singletons. The germline V gene encodes CDR1 SGHRS and CDR2 YFSETQ. This CDR3 spans 12 amino acids. The J segment lost 10 bases and the V segment lost 4 bases, leaving 6 bases of the junction unmatched. The TCR was taken from a woman aged 45-60 years who had recovered from COVID-19. The sequencing input was PBMCs or T cells enriched from blood (not recorded which). The chain combines TRBV5-1 with TRBJ1-1; 8 bases match TRBD1. CDR3 protein: CASSHRQGRAFF. The CDR3 coding sequence is TGCGCCAGCAGCCATAGACAGGGGAGAGCTTTCTTT. The variable domain in full, completed from reference TRBV5-1 and TRBJ1-1, reads KAGVTQTPRYLIKTRGQQVTLSCSPISGHRSVSWYQQTPGQGLQFLFEYFSETQRNKGNFPGRFSGRQFSNSRSEMNVSTLELGDSALYLCASSHRQGRAFFGQGTRLTVV.